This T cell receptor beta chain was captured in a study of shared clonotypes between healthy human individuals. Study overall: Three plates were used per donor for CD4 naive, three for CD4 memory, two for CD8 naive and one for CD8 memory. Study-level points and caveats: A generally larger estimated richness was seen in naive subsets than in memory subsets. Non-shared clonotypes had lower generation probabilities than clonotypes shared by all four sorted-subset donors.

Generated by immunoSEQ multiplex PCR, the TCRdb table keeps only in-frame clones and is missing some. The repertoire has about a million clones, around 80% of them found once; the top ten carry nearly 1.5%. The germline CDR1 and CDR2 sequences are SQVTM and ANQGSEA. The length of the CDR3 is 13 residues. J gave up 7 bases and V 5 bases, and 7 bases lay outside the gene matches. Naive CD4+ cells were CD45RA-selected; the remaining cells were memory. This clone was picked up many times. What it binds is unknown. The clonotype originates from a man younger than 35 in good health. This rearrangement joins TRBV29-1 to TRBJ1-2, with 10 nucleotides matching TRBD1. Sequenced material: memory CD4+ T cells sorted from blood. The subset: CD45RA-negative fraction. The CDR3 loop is CSVRQGANSGYTF. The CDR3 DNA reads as TGCAGCGTTAGACAGGGGGCGAATAGTGGCTACACCTTC.